Below are 4 T cell receptor beta chains sequenced from a single sample in a study of T and B cells in COVID-19 patients. Each TRB amplification used about 250-550 ng of genomic DNA from blood. TRB rearrangements were amplified by multiplex PCR with BIOMED2 TRB-A/B primers. One entry per CDR3 protein, called by TCRdb with MiXCR from the multiplex PCR reads. The data show under 9,500 distinct CDR3 sequences, 28% seen once. Sequences were obtained from blood. Every receptor here comes from a human donor who had recovered from COVID-19.

This rearrangement joins TRBV11-1 to TRBJ2-6; D may be TRBD2 (6 bases). The V gene lost 6 bases and the J gene lost 3 bases, with 15 bases spanning the gap. CDR3 length: 16 amino acids. In germline, CDR1 is SGHAT, CDR2 FQDESV (reference sequence). The CDR3 spells CASSLRGLDGANVLTF. The CDR3 nucleotides are TGTGCCAGCAGTTTACGGGGACTTGATGGGGCCAACGTCCTGACTTTC.

This clonotype was seen once. The chain has TRBV5-5 and TRBJ2-5; possibly TRBD1 or TRBD2 for D (5 bases each). The CDR3 contains 16 residues. V was shortened by 4 bases and J by 5 bases, with 21 bases between the two germline ends. In germline, CDR1 is SGHKS, CDR2 YYEKEE (reference sequence). CDR3 region: CASSQEGREIGETQYF. The CDR3 DNA reads as TGTGCCAGCAGCCAAGAGGGGAGAGAGATAGGGGAGACCCAGTACTTC.

The sample holds one count of this clonotype. V and J are TRBV20-1 and TRBJ2-3, with 9 bases that match TRBD2. From germline, CDR1 is DFQATT and CDR2 SNEGSKA (reference sequence). Trimming removed 5 bases from V and 2 bases from J; junction bases left unmatched: 5. The CDR3 covers 14 residues. DNA of the CDR3: TGCAGTGCTCCAAGCGGGGGGCCCACAGATACGCAGTATTTT. Protein product: CSAPSGGPTDTQYF.

The chain recombines TRBV6-5 with TRBJ2-3; 9 nucleotides align to TRBD1. Germline CDR1 and CDR2: MNHEY and SVGAGI. The CDR3 runs 15 residues. V shed 2 bases and J 2 bases; nucleotides not matched to a gene: 2. The CDR3 DNA follows: TGTGCCAGCAGTTACGGGACAGGGTCCACAGATACGCAGTATTTT. It encodes CASSYGTGSTDTQYF.